The entry that follows covers one T cell receptor (beta chain) sequence. V lost 5 bases to trimming and J lost 2 bases; unmatched junction nucleotides: 5. Germline CDR1 SGHAT, CDR2 FQNNGV. CDR3 size: 15 residues. Per the authors' pipeline: Reference gene primer amplification gave estimated nucleated cell counts. Here immunoSEQ multiplex PCR was the method, and the copy in TCRdb shows in-frame clones only, minus some. The V and J calls and clone size come from that table; D and trimming were worked out from the DNA. This table holds about 140,000 clones, approximately 85% found once. The data were obtained in a study of blood T cell repertoires in COVID-19. The wider study: The samples span acute and convalescent COVID-19 from the United States, Italy and Spain. The cDNA or gDNA used as material had been derived from T cells, B-cell-depleted T cells, or PBMCs.

This clonotype originated in a woman at least 80 years old with acute or convalescent COVID-19. Sequences were obtained from peripheral blood. This sequence joins TRBV11-2 and TRBJ1-2; TRBD1 matches 10 bases. CDR3 protein: CASSLGQGVNYGYTF. The CDR3 nucleotides read TGTGCCAGCAGCCTTGGACAGGGGGTAAACTATGGCTACACCTTC.